Listed below are T cell receptor beta chains from one sample, sequenced in a study of synovial regulatory T cells in juvenile arthritis. Measured with immunoSEQ multiplex PCR; TCRdb has only the in-frame clones, and not every one. Here the sample table reports around 9,500 clones. The sample consisted of Treg cells from blood. These receptor sequences come from a donor aged 2-29 years with juvenile idiopathic arthritis. CDR3s include the opening cysteine and the closing phenylalanine or tryptophan. Part of the rows lack a size; the others show once, few, many or a class for expanded clones.

v_gene	abundance	j_gene	CDR3aa
TRBV5-1	.	TRBJ2-5	CASSPDQETQYF
TRBV27	.	TRBJ2-1	CASSLGRGNEQFF
TRBV29-1	.	TRBJ2-3	CSVSIAGYTDTQYF
TRBV5-1	.	TRBJ2-7	CASSPGPPTYEQYF
TRBV7-8	.	TRBJ1-1	CASSLEGRVFTEAFF
TRBV7-6	.	TRBJ2-5	CASSHPGETQYF
TRBV27	.	TRBJ2-3	CASSPPPFGRGTDTQYF
TRBV5-1	medium-sized	TRBJ1-1	CASSLEGGYTEAFF
TRBV7-2	.	TRBJ2-2	CASSLSGAANTGELFF
TRBV5-4	.	TRBJ1-1	CASSPQVNTEAFF
TRBV27	.	TRBJ1-4	CASSKTVTNEKLFF
TRBV19	.	TRBJ1-5	CASSIELGLNNQPQHF
TRBV7-9	.	TRBJ2-1	CASSKIAGPRGNEQFF
TRBV29-1	.	TRBJ2-3	CSVYRDKASDTQYF
TRBV5-4	.	TRBJ2-7	CASSLVAGAHEQYF
TRBV5-4	.	TRBJ1-2	CASSLEGQVLNYGYTF
TRBV27	.	TRBJ1-1	CASSFLPPWRTEAFF
TRBV2	.	TRBJ2-7	CASSSGIATYEQYF
TRBV12-5	.	TRBJ2-7	CASTSFYEQYF
TRBV10-1	.	TRBJ1-5	CASSEFSGWRRNQPQHF
TRBV6-6	.	TRBJ1-1	CASSSQGPNTEAFF
TRBV7-8	.	TRBJ1-1	CASWRGQTLMNTEAFF
TRBV6-5	.	TRBJ1-1	CASSRTGQGEAFF
TRBV6-5	.	TRBJ1-2	CAILDRSGYGYTF
TRBV5-4	.	TRBJ2-1	CASSLTSGGAGYNEQFF
TRBV18	.	TRBJ2-2	CASSPLALAGINTGELFF
TRBV5-6	medium-sized	TRBJ2-3	CASSLGPSGGLQGTQYF
TRBV18	.	TRBJ1-2	CASSPDREPVGYGYTF
TRBV7-9	.	TRBJ1-6	CASSLNPPGTANSPLHF
TRBV13	.	TRBJ2-4	CASSLRSGLAKNIQYF
TRBV5-1	.	TRBJ2-3	CASSLLGTTTDTQYF
TRBV18	.	TRBJ2-5	CASSPGLAQETQYF
TRBV9	.	TRBJ2-7	CASSVEAGYEQYF
TRBV6-1	.	TRBJ2-4	CASSERLAGRIDF
TRBV5-1	.	TRBJ2-3	CASSLGRGDTQYF
TRBV6-6	medium-sized	TRBJ1-4	CASGTVLNEKLFF
TRBV29-1	.	TRBJ1-5	CSVGISGNQPQHF
TRBV6-1	.	TRBJ2-1	CASSEALRGPISYNEQFF
TRBV7-8	.	TRBJ1-2	CASSLGGATGYTF
TRBV18	.	TRBJ2-6	CASSPLATKAGANVLTF
TRBV29-1	medium-sized	TRBJ2-3	CSVEDQGGTGGDTQYF
TRBV2	.	TRBJ1-2	CASRRDRNYGYTF
TRBV29-1	.	TRBJ1-2	CSVQRDRAIYGYTF
TRBV7-9	.	TRBJ2-7	CASSPDLRSYEQYF
TRBV25-1	.	TRBJ1-6	CASSERGGGSNSPLHF
TRBV29-1	.	TRBJ1-3	CSVAGLSGNTIYF
TRBV5-4	.	TRBJ2-5	CASSLGQGIETQYF
TRBV27	.	TRBJ1-1	CASSLSWVNTEAFF
TRBV18	.	TRBJ1-1	CASSPRDRWKTEAFF